The entry below describes one T cell receptor beta chain. CDR1 SNHLY and CDR2 FYNNEI come from the germline V gene. The CDR3 has 13 amino acids. UMI-labeled TRB cDNA libraries were prepared by 5' RACE. Following a re-call of the 5' RACE reads, TCRdb has one entry per CDR3 protein and lacks DNA. This sample's clone table lists 100,000 to 150,000 distinct CDR3 sequences. These data are taken from a study of CXCR3-negative and CXCR3-positive naive CD8 T cells. This TCR came from a human donor in good health. Some clones in this sample may be carry-over from other donors' samples. J is TRBJ2-4 and V is TRBV2. The specimen was naive CXCR3- CD8+ T cells from blood. As to subset: CD45RO-CCR7+CD27+CD95- naive CD8+ T cells lacking CXCR3 (TNR3-). This chain's CDR3 is CASSPLDWNIQYF.